This TCR beta chain was captured by sequencing in a study of Tregs in tolerant kidney transplant recipients. Turning to this clone: As yet, its antigen is unknown.

Germline CDR1 reads SGHDT; CDR2 reads YYEEEE. The CDR3 contains 16 residues. V dropped 4 bases and J dropped 4; count of bases not matched to a gene: 12. Data came from immunoSEQ multiplex PCR; TCRdb stores just in-frame clones and leaves some out. The sample records tens of thousands of clones, 85% to 90% being singletons. Study outcomes and limitations: The most relevant donor-specific Treg TCRbeta repertoire apparently came from expansion with activated donor B cells.

The sequence derives from a human donor who received a combined kidney and bone marrow transplant. The V and J genes are TRBV5-6 and TRBJ2-5; 8 positions agree with TRBD1. The sequenced sample was CD4+ T cells from blood, obtained before the transplant. The CDR3 sequence is CASSLHGQGKRETQYF. The CDR3, as DNA: TGTGCCAGCAGCCTACATGGACAGGGCAAGAGAGAGACCCAGTACTTC.